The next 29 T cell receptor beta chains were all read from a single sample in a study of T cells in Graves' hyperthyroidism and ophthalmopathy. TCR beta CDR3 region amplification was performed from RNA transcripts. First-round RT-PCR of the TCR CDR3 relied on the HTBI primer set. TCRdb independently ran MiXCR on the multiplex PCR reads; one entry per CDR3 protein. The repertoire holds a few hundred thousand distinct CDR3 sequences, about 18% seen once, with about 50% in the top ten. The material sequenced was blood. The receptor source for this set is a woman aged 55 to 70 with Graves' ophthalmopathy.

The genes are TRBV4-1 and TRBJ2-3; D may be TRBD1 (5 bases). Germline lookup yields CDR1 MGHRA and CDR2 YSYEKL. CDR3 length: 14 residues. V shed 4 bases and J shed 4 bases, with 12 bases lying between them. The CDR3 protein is CASSRGQGADTQYF. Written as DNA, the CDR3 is TGCGCCAGCAGCCGTGGACAAGGCGCAGATACGCAGTATTTT.

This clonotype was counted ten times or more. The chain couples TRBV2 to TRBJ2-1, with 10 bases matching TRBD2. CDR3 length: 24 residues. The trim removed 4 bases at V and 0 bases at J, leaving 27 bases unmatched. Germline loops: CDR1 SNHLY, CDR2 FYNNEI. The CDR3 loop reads CASSGSLLARSASGRESSYNEQFF. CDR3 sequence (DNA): TGTGCCAGCAGTGGGAGTTTGTTGGCCCGATCTGCTAGCGGGAGAGAGAGCTCCTACAATGAGCAGTTCTTC.

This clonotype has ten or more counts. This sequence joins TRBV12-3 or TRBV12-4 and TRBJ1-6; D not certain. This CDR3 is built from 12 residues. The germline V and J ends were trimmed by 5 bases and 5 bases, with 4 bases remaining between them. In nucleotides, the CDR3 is TGTGCCAGCAGTGATAATAATTCACCCCTCCACTTT. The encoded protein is CASSDNNSPLHF.

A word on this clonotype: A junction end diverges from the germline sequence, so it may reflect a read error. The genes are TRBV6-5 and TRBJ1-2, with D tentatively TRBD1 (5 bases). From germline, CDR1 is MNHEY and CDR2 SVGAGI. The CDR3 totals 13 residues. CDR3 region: CASSSSDSYGYAF. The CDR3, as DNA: TGTGCCAGCAGTTCCTCTGACAGCTATGGCTACGCCTTC.

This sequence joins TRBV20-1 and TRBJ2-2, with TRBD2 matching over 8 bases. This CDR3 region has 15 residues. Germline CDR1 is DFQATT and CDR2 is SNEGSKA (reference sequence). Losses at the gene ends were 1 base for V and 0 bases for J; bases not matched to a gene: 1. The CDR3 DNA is TGCAGTGCTAGAGGGGGACTAGCGAACACCGGGGAGCTGTTTTTT. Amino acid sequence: CSARGGLANTGELFF.

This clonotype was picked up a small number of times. The CDR3 protein is CASSFTVNSYEQYF. The DNA of the CDR3 is TGTGCCAGCAGTTTTACAGTAAACTCCTACGAGCAGTACTTC. The chain combines TRBV27 with TRBJ2-7, with D unresolved. Germline CDR1 is MNHEY and CDR2 is SMNVEV (reference sequence). Trimming cost V 3 bases and J 0 bases, with 9 bases left between them. This CDR3 contains 14 residues.

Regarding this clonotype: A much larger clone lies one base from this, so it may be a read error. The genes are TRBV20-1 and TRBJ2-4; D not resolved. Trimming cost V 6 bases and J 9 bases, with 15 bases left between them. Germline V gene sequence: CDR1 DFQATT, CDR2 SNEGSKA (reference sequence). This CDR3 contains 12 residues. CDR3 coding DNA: TGCAGTGCGGCCGTAGAACGTACCATTCAGTACTTC. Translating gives CSAAVERTIQYF.

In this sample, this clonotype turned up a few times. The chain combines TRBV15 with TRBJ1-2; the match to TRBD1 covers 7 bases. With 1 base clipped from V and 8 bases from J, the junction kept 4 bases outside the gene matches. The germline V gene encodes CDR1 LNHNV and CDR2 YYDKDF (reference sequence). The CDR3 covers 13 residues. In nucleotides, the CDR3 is TGTGCCACCAGCAGAGCGGAGGGGGCCGGCTACACCTTC. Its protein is CATSRAEGAGYTF.

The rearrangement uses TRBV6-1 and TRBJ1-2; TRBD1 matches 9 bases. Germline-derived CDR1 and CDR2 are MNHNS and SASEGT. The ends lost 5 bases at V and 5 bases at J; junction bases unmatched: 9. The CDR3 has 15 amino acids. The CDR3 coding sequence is TGTGCCAGCAGTCAGACAGGGGGGATTATATATGGCTACACCTTC. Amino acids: CASSQTGGIIYGYTF.

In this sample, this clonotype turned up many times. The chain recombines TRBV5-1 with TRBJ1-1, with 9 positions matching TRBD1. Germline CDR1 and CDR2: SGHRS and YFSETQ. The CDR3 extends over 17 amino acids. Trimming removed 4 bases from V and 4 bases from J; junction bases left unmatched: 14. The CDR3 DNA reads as TGCGCCAGCAGCGCAGCAATCCCCAGACAGGGGGGCACTGAAGCTTTCTTT. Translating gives CASSAAIPRQGGTEAFF. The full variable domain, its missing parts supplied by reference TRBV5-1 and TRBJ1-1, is KAGVTQTPRYLIKTRGQQVTLSCSPISGHRSVSWYQQTPGQGLQFLFEYFSETQRNKGNFPGRFSGRQFSNSRSEMNVSTLELGDSALYLCASSAAIPRQGGTEAFFGQGTRLTVV.

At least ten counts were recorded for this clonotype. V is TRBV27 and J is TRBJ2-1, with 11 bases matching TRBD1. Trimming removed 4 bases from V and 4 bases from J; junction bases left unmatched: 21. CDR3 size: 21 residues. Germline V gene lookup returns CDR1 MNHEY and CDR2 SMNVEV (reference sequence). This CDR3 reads CASSSYRGDRGRRGGYNEQFF. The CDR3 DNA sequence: TGTGCCAGCAGTTCATATCGTGGGGACAGGGGGAGGCGAGGCGGGTACAATGAGCAGTTCTTC.

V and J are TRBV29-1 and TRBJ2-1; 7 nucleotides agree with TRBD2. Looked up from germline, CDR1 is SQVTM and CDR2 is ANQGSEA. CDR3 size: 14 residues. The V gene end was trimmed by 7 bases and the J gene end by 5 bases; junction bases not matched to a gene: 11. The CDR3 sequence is CSAKQERGDNEQFF. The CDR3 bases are TGCAGCGCTAAGCAGGAGCGGGGCGACAATGAGCAGTTCTTC.

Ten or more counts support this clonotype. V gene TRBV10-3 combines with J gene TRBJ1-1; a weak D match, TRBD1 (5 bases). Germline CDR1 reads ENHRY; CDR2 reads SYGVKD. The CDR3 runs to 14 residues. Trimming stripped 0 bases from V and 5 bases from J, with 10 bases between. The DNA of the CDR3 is TGTGCCATCAGTGAGTCGCGGGGGGGGACTGAAGCTTTCTTT. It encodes CAISESRGGTEAFF.

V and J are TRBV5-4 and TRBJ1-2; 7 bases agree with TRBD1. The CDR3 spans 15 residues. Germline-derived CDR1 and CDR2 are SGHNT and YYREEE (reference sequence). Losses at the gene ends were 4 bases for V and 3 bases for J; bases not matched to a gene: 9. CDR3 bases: TGTGCCAGCAGCCGACAGGGTAGGGGCGACTATGGCTACACCTTC. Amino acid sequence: CASSRQGRGDYGYTF.

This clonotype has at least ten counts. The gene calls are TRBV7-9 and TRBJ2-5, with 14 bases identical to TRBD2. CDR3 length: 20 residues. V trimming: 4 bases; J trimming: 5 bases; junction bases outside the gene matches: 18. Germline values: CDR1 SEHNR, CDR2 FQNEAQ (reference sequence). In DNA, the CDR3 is TGTGCCAGCAGCTCGCCACGACTAGCGGGAGGGCTTTTACTGCTGGAGACCCAGTACTTC. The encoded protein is CASSSPRLAGGLLLLETQYF.

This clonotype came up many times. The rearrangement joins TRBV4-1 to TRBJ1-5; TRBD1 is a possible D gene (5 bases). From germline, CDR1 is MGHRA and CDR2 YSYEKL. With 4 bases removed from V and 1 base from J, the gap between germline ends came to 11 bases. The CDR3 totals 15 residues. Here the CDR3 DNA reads TGCGCCAGCAGCCCCGCGGGGCGAAGCAATCAGCCCCAGCATTTT. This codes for CASSPAGRSNQPQHF.

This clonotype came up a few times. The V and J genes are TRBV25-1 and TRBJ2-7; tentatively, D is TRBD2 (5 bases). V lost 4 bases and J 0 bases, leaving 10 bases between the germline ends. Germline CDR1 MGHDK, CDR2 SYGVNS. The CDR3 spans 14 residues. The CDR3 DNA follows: TGTGCCAGCAGTGTATTGAGCGGCTCCTACGAGCAGTACTTC. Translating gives CASSVLSGSYEQYF.

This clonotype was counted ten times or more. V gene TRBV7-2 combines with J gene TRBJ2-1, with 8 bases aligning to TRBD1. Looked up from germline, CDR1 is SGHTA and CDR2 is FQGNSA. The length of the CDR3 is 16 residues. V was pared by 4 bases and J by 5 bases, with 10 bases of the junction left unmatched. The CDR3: CASSSGQGSRHNEQFF. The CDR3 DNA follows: TGTGCCAGCAGCTCCGGACAGGGAAGTAGGCACAATGAGCAGTTCTTC.

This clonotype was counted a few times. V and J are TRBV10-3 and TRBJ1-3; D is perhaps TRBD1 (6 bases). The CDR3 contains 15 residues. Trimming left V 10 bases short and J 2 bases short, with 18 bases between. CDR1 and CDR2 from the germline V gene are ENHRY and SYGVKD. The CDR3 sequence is CATLGQPVAGNTIYF. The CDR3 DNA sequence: TGTGCCACCTTAGGACAGCCGGTCGCTGGAAACACCATATATTTT.

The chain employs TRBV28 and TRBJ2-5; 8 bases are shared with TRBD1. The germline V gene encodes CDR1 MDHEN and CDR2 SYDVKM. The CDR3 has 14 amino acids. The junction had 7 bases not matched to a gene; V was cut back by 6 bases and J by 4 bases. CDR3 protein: CASSPGQGRETQYF. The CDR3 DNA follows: TGTGCCAGCAGCCCCGGACAGGGCAGAGAGACCCAGTACTTC.

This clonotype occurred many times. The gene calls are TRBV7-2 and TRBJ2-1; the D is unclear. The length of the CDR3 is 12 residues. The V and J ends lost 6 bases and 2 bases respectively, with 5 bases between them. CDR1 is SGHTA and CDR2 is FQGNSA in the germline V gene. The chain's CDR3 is CASRITYNEQFF. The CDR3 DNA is TGTGCCAGCAGGATTACCTACAATGAGCAGTTCTTC.

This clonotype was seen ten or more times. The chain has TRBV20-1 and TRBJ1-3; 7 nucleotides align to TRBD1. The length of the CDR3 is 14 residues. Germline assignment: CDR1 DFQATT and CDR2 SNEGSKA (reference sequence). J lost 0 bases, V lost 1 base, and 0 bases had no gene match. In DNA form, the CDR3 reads TGCAGTGCTAGAGGGGACAGCTCTGGAAACACCATATATTTT. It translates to CSARGDSSGNTIYF.

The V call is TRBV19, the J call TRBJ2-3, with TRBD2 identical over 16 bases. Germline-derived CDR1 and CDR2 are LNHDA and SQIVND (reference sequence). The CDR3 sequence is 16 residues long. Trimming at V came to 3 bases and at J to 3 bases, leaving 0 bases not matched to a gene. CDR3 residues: CASSMGLAGGTDTQYF. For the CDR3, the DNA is TGTGCCAGTAGTATGGGACTAGCGGGAGGGACAGATACGCAGTATTTT.

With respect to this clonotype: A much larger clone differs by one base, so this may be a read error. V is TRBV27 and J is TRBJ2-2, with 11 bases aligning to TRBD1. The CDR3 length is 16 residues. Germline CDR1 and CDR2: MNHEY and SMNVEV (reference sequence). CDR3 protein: CASSLSRTGGTEELFF. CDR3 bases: TGTGCCAGCAGTTTATCGAGGACAGGGGGCACCGAGGAGCTGTTTTTT.

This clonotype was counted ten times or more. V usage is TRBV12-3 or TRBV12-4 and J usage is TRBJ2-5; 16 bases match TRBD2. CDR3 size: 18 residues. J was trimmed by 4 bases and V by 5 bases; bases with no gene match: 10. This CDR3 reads CASSPGTSGRAGGETQYF. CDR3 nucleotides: TGTGCCAGCAGTCCCGGGACTAGCGGGAGGGCCGGAGGAGAGACCCAGTACTTC.

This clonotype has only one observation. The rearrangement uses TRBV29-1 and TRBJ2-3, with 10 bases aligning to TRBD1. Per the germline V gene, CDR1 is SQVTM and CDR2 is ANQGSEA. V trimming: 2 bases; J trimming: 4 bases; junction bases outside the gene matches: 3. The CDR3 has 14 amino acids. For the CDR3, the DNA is TGCAGCGTTGAATGGGGACAGGGGTCAGATACGCAGTATTTT. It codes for CSVEWGQGSDTQYF.

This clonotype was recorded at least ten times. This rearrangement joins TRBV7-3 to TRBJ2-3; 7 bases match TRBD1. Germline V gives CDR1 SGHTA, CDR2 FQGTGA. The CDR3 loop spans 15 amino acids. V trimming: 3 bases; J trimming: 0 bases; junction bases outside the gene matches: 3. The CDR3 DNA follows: TGTGCCAGCAGCTTGACAGGGACCAGCACAGATACGCAGTATTTT. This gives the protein CASSLTGTSTDTQYF.

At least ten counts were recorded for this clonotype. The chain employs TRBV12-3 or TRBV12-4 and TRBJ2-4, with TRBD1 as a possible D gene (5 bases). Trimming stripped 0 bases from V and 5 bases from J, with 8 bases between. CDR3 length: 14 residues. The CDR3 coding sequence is TGTGCCAGCAGTTTAGCGGGGCAGGAAAACATTCAGTACTTC. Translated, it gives CASSLAGQENIQYF.

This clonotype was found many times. DNA of the CDR3: TGTGCCAGCAGCTTAGGGACGCCTAGCACAGATACGCAGTATTTT. It encodes CASSLGTPSTDTQYF. The gene calls are TRBV11-2 and TRBJ2-3; D not certain. The CDR3 contains 15 residues. From germline, CDR1 is SGHAT and CDR2 FQNNGV. The V end was cut by 1 base, the J end by 0 bases, with 8 bases between.